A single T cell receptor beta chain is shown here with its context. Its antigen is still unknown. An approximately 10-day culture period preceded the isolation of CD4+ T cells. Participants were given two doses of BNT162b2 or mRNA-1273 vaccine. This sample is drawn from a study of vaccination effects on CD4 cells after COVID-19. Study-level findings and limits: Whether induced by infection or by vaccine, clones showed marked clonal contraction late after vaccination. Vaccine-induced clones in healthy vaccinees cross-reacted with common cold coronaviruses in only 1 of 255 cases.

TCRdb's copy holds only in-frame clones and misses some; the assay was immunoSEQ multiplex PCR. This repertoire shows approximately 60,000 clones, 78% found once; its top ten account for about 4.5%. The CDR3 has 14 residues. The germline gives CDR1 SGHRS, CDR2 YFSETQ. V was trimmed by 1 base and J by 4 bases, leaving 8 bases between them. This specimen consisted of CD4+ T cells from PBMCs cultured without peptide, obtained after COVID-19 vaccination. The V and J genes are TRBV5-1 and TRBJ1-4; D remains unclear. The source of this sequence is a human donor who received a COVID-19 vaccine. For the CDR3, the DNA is TGCGCCAGCAGCTTGTCAGGAGTTAATGAAAAACTGTTTTTT. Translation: CASSLSGVNEKLFF.